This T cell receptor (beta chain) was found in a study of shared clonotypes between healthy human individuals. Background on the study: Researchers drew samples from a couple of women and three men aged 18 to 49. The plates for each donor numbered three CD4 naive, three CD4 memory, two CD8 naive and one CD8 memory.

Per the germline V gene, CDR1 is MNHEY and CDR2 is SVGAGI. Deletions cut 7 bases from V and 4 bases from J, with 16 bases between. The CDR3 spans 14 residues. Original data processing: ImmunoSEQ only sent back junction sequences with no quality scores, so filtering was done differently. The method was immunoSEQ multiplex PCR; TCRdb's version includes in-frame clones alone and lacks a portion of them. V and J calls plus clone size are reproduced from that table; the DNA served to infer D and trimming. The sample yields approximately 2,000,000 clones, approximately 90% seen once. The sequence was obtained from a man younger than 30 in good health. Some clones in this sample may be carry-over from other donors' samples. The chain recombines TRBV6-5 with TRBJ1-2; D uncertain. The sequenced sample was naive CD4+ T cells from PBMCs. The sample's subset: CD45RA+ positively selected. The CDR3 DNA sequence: TGTGCCAGCACCTCAAGCGGGGTCAGCTATGGCTACACCTTC. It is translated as CASTSSGVSYGYTF.